A single T cell receptor beta chain is shown here with its context. This specimen belongs to a study of blood T cell repertoires in COVID-19. Germline V gene data show CDR1 as LNHNV and CDR2 as YYDKDF (reference sequence). Trimming took 3 bases from V and 0 from J, leaving 12 bases between them. This CDR3 contains 17 residues. Assay used: immunoSEQ multiplex PCR; TCRdb lists only in-frame clones, some missing. The repertoire holds 250,000 or so clones, more than 75% seen once, with approximately 13% in the top ten. What was sequenced was peripheral blood. This clonotype was obtained from a man older than 75 with acute or convalescent COVID-19. The chain carries TRBV15 and TRBJ2-6; D may be TRBD1 (6 bases). CDR3 protein: CATSSPGVPSGANVLTF. As DNA, the CDR3 is TGTGCCACCAGCAGCCCAGGGGTCCCCTCTGGGGCCAACGTCCTGACTTTC.